A single sample gave rise to the 8 T cell receptor beta chains below, sequenced in a study of blood T cell repertoires in COVID-19 (TCRdb year 2020). Preparation of the library involved the immunoSEQ multiplex PCR assay. In TCRdb, the immuneACCESS table is reduced to in-frame sequences with V and J assigned. These tables do not hold every clone; where another copy was compared, an unresolved V gene accounts for under half, and the others remain unexplained. Here the sample has fewer than 250,000 clones; approximately 86% occur a single time. Approximately 3% of the sample lies in the top ten. What was sequenced was peripheral blood. These receptors were collected from a man aged 55 to 70 with acute or convalescent COVID-19.

As concerns this clone: One end of the junction varies from germline; a read error may be responsible. This chain uses TRBV24-1 with TRBJ2-7; maybe TRBD1 (6 bases). CDR1 and CDR2 from the germline V gene are KGHDR and SFDVKD. The length of the CDR3 is 14 residues. The CDR3 reads CATSDSTGVYGQYF. DNA of the CDR3: TGTGCCACCAGTGATTCGACAGGTGTCTACGGGCAGTACTTC.

A few counts support this clone. This sample includes further DNA sequences coding for the same CDR3. The V and J genes are TRBV7-3 and TRBJ2-3, with 9 bases identical to TRBD2. From germline, CDR1 is SGHTA and CDR2 FQGTGA. J was trimmed by 0 bases and V by 2 bases; bases with no gene match: 0. The CDR3 is 15 amino acids. CDR3 sequence: CASSLAGGSTDTQYF. CDR3 sequence (DNA): TGTGCCAGCAGCTTAGCGGGGGGGAGCACAGATACGCAGTATTTT. The variable domain in full, completed from reference TRBV7-3 and TRBJ2-3, reads GAGVSQTPSNKVTEKGKYVELRCDPISGHTALYWYRQSLGQGPEFLIYFQGTGAADDSGLPNDRFFAVRPEGSVSTLKIQRTERGDSAVYLCASSLAGGSTDTQYFGPGTRLTVL.

The chain links TRBV5-1 to TRBJ2-1; 8 bases map to TRBD2. Germline V gene sequence: CDR1 SGHRS, CDR2 YFSETQ. The CDR3 totals 18 residues. V shed 0 bases and J 0 bases; nucleotides not matched to a gene: 8. The CDR3 DNA reads TGCGCCAGCAGCTTGGGTCCGGGACTAGGAAGCTCCTACAATGAGCAGTTCTTC. It translates to CASSLGPGLGSSYNEQFF.

This chain links TRBV5-1 with TRBJ2-7; 11 positions match TRBD2. This CDR3 is built from 15 residues. V lost 2 bases, J lost 7 bases, and 8 bases stayed unmatched. From germline, CDR1 is SGHRS and CDR2 YFSETQ. Here the CDR3 reads CASSLVASGGYEQYF. CDR3 nucleotide sequence: TGCGCCAGCAGCTTAGTCGCTAGCGGGGGGTATGAGCAGTACTTC.

This clone appeared a few times. The chain combines TRBV18 with TRBJ1-2; 8 nucleotides line up with TRBD1. Germline trimming cut 4 bases from V and 1 base from J; bases unmatched to any gene: 2. In germline, CDR1 is KGHSH, CDR2 LQKENI. The CDR3 spans 14 residues. The CDR3 DNA reads TGTGCCAGCTCACAGGACAGGGATAACTATGGCTACACCTTC. Translation: CASSQDRDNYGYTF. Looking up the rest from reference TRBV18 and TRBJ1-2 gives the full variable domain: NAGVMQNPRHLVRRRGQEARLRCSPMKGHSHVYWYRQLPEEGLKFMVYLQKENIIDESGMPKERFSAEFPKEGPSILRIQQVVRGDSAAYFCASSQDRDNYGYTFGSGTRLTVV.

The chain has TRBV6-5 and TRBJ2-3, with 7 bases lining up with TRBD2. The CDR3 has 15 residues. The J segment lost 1 base and the V segment lost 2 bases, leaving 3 bases of the junction unmatched. Germline V gene lookup returns CDR1 MNHEY and CDR2 SVGAGI. CDR3 nucleotides: TGTGCCAGCAGTTACGGGGGACTACGCACAGATACGCAGTATTTT. Protein: CASSYGGLRTDTQYF.

J is TRBJ1-6 and V is TRBV7-2; 9 nucleotides agree with TRBD1. V dropped 6 bases and J dropped 7; count of bases not matched to a gene: 10. The CDR3 extends over 16 amino acids. Germline V gene sequence: CDR1 SGHTA, CDR2 FQGNSA. DNA for the CDR3: TGTGCCAGCAGAGAGATAGGGACAGGGCCAAATTCACCCCTCCACTTT. Its protein product is CASREIGTGPNSPLHF.

This chain joins TRBV19 and TRBJ2-1; 7 nucleotides line up with TRBD1. V was pared by 3 bases and J by 2 bases, with 4 bases of the junction left unmatched. This CDR3 comprises 15 residues. Germline V gene lookup returns CDR1 LNHDA and CDR2 SQIVND (reference sequence). The CDR3 is CASSIPQGAYNEQFF. The CDR3 DNA follows: TGTGCCAGTAGTATCCCCCAGGGGGCCTACAATGAGCAGTTCTTC.